This entry lists 21 T cell receptor beta chains sequenced from one sample in a study of blood T cell repertoires in COVID-19. The assay was immunoSEQ multiplex PCR, and TCRdb's table has in-frame clones only and misses some. The table lists some 200,000 clones, about four fifths of them singletons. The material sequenced was peripheral blood. Receptor source: a woman of 80 years or more with acute or convalescent COVID-19.

This clone showed up many times. The V gene is TRBV6-6, the J gene TRBJ1-1; 7 nucleotides align to TRBD1. Germline CDR1 and CDR2: MNHNY and SVGAGI (reference sequence). The CDR3 is made up of 13 amino acids. Losses at the gene ends were 2 bases for V and 3 bases for J; bases not matched to a gene: 0. As DNA, the CDR3 is TGTGCCAGCAGTTACGGACAGGACACTGAAGCTTTCTTT. Translation gives CASSYGQDTEAFF.

The genes are TRBV28 and TRBJ2-7; perhaps TRBD2 as D (6 bases). This CDR3 spans 15 amino acids. Between the trimmed V and J ends, which lost 3 bases and 2 bases, there was a span of 14 bases. Germline lookup yields CDR1 MDHEN and CDR2 SYDVKM. In nucleotides, the CDR3 is TGTGCCAGCAGTTTTGCGGAGGGGCCTACCTACGAGCAGTACTTC. This encodes CASSFAEGPTYEQYF.

This chain connects TRBV19 to TRBJ2-2, with 9 bases matching TRBD2. This CDR3 contains 14 residues. Germline-derived CDR1 and CDR2 are LNHDA and SQIVND (reference sequence). The J segment lost 0 bases and the V segment lost 9 bases, leaving 2 bases of the junction unmatched. This chain's CDR3 is CASASGANTGELFF. The CDR3, as DNA: TGTGCCAGCGCTAGCGGGGCGAACACCGGGGAGCTGTTTTTT.

This clone was observed a single time. Compared with germline, one end of the junction differs, possibly owing to a read error. J is TRBJ1-2 and V is TRBV30, with 9 bases that match TRBD1. The CDR3 consists of 13 residues. Germline lookup yields CDR1 GTSNPN and CDR2 SVGIG (reference sequence). The CDR3 region is CAWRTTFGDREAF. DNA of the CDR3: TGTGCCTGGAGAACGACTTTCGGGGACAGGGAGGCCTTC.

V and J are TRBV19 and TRBJ1-6, with a weak D call TRBD1 (5 bases). V was shortened by 6 bases and J by 7 bases, with 13 bases between the two germline ends. There are 14 residues in the CDR3. Germline V gene sequence: CDR1 LNHDA, CDR2 SQIVND (reference sequence). The CDR3 reads CASSTQGGNSPLHF. The CDR3 nucleotides are TGTGCCAGTAGCACGCAGGGTGGGAATTCACCCCTCCACTTT. The variable domain in full, with the rest retrieved from reference TRBV19 and TRBJ1-6, is DGGITQSPKYLFRKEGQNVTLSCEQNLNHDAMYWYRQDPGQGLRLIYYSQIVNDFQKGDIAEGYSVSREKKESFPLTVTSAQKNPTAFYLCASSTQGGNSPLHFGNGTRLTVT.

The rearrangement uses TRBV4-2 and TRBJ1-2; TRBD1 is a possible D gene (6 bases). This CDR3 contains 13 residues. Trimming shortened V by 1 base and J by 3 bases, and 6 bases separated the two germline ends. The germline V gene encodes CDR1 LGHNA and CDR2 YNFKEQ. CDR3 protein: CASSQGTDYGYTF. The CDR3 nucleotides read TGTGCCAGCAGCCAAGGGACAGACTATGGCTACACCTTC.

The chain employs TRBV10-3 and TRBJ1-2; possible D gene TRBD1, 6 bases. Trimming removed 3 bases at V and 5 bases at J, with 13 bases between. This CDR3 is built from 14 residues. CDR1 is ENHRY, CDR2 SYGVKD, per germline. The CDR3 DNA reads as TGTGCCATCAGTGAAACCGGCCAGGGGTATGGCTACACCTTC. Translation: CAISETGQGYGYTF.

The CDR3 sequence: CASSRGTGGYNEQFF. The DNA of the CDR3 is TGTGCCAGCAGCCGAGGGACAGGGGGTTACAATGAGCAGTTCTTC. The chain carries TRBV3-1 (or the pseudogene TRBV3-2) and TRBJ2-1; 11 nucleotides match TRBD1. The J segment lost 4 bases and the V segment lost 4 bases, leaving 3 bases of the junction unmatched. Germline CDR1 reads LGHDT; CDR2 reads YNNKEL (reference sequence). The CDR3 totals 15 residues.

V and J are TRBV19 and TRBJ2-1; D may be TRBD2 (5 bases). The length of the CDR3 is 15 residues. From germline, CDR1 is LNHDA and CDR2 SQIVND (reference sequence). V dropped 6 bases and J dropped 11 bases, with 23 bases sitting between them. This CDR3 reads CASSTPGLASMKQFF. The CDR3 DNA reads TGTGCCAGTAGCACCCCTGGGCTAGCCTCGATGAAGCAGTTCTTC.

The rearrangement links TRBV2 to TRBJ1-1, with TRBD1 matching over 8 bases. CDR3 length: 16 residues. Germline V gene data show CDR1 as SNHLY and CDR2 as FYNNEI. After removal of 0 bases from V and 1 base from J, the junction contained 4 bases not matched to a gene. The CDR3 here is CASSEAPDRGNTEAFF. In DNA, the CDR3 is TGTGCCAGCAGTGAAGCCCCCGACAGGGGGAACACTGAAGCTTTCTTT.

This rearrangement joins TRBV6-5 to TRBJ2-1, with D perhaps matching TRBD2 (5 bases). The ends were cut back, 7 bases at V and 1 base at J, with 8 bases in the middle. This CDR3 region has 13 residues. Germline-derived CDR1 and CDR2 are MNHEY and SVGAGI. As DNA, the CDR3 is TGTGCCAGCACCCCGGGGTCCTACAATGAGCAGTTCTTC. This codes for CASTPGSYNEQFF.

The chain couples TRBV24-1 to TRBJ2-3, with 11 bases that match TRBD2. CDR1 and CDR2 from the germline V gene are KGHDR and SFDVKD. Trimming at V came to 4 bases and at J to 4 bases, leaving 6 bases not matched to a gene. The CDR3 contains 16 residues. The CDR3 spells CATSDLSGGAPDTQYF. The CDR3, as DNA: TGTGCCACCAGTGACCTTAGCGGGGGGGCCCCAGATACGCAGTATTTT.

This clone has a handful of counts. The chain combines TRBV3-1 (or the pseudogene TRBV3-2) with TRBJ1-6, with D perhaps TRBD1 (5 bases). Germline CDR1 reads LGHDT; CDR2 reads YNNKEL (reference sequence). V lost 5 bases and J lost 1, with 12 bases in between. CDR3 length equals 16 residues. For the CDR3, the DNA is TGTGCCAGCAGCGACGCCGACAGTTCCTATAATTCACCCCTCCACTTT. Its translation: CASSDADSSYNSPLHF.

This clone was recorded a few times. This sequence joins TRBV11-2 and TRBJ2-7, with 8 bases identical to TRBD1. J lost 9 bases, V lost 5 bases, and 12 bases had no gene match. The CDR3 length is 14 residues. In germline, CDR1 is SGHAT, CDR2 FQNNGV. As DNA, the CDR3 is TGTGCCAGCAGCGCGGGACAGGCAGGCTTTGGGCAGTACTTC. It translates to CASSAGQAGFGQYF.

This sequence joins TRBV6-2 or TRBV6-3 and TRBJ1-2; D is unresolved. V was pared by 0 bases and J by 4 bases, with 21 bases between. The germline V gene encodes CDR1 MNHEY and CDR2 SVGEGT. This CDR3 region has 18 residues. The CDR3 DNA sequence: TGTGCCAGCAGTTACTCGCTACGGGGAGAACAAAGGAGCTATGGCTACACCTTC. It is translated as CASSYSLRGEQRSYGYTF.

The rearrangement uses TRBV6-2 or TRBV6-3 and TRBJ2-7, with D possibly TRBD2 on 6 matching bases. Trimming stripped 5 bases from V and 6 bases from J, with 23 bases between. Germline V gene data show CDR1 as MNHEY and CDR2 as SVGEGT. This CDR3 region has 16 residues. CDR3 DNA: TGTGCCAGCAGTCCCTCAGGTAGCGGCGGGTCGTCCGAGCAGTACTTC. Protein sequence: CASSPSGSGGSSEQYF.

The chain recombines TRBV30 with TRBJ2-3; TRBD2 agrees at 11 bases. The V gene's germline CDR1 is GTSNPN and CDR2 SVGIG (reference sequence). With 5 bases clipped from V and 1 base from J, the junction kept 2 bases outside the gene matches. The CDR3 is made up of 14 amino acids. The CDR3 spells CAWALAGGTDTQYF. In DNA, the CDR3 is TGTGCCTGGGCACTAGCGGGGGGCACAGATACGCAGTATTTT.

This chain's CDR3 is CASSRDRVPLTEAFF. CDR3 DNA: TGCGCCAGCAGCCGGGACAGGGTACCCCTTACTGAAGCTTTCTTT. This chain uses TRBV4-3 with TRBJ1-1; 9 nucleotides align to TRBD1. Germline V lookup: CDR1 LGHNA, CDR2 YSLEER. The length of the CDR3 is 15 residues. The V gene end was trimmed by 4 bases and the J gene end by 5 bases; junction bases not matched to a gene: 8.

The chain uses TRBV9 and TRBJ1-2; TRBD1 might be the D (6 bases). Germline-derived CDR1 and CDR2 are SGDLS and YYNGEE. The V end was cut by 0 bases, the J end by 2 bases, with 14 bases between. The CDR3 runs to 16 residues. CDR3 sequence (DNA): TGTGCCAGCAGCGTAGGCGTGGGGGGGCAAAACTATGGCTACACCTTC. It specifies CASSVGVGGQNYGYTF.

The chain links TRBV10-3 to TRBJ2-7; TRBD2 matches at 9 bases. This CDR3 has 15 amino acids. Germline values: CDR1 ENHRY, CDR2 SYGVKD. Germline trimming cut 7 bases from V and 1 base from J; bases unmatched to any gene: 8. The CDR3 region is CAITQAGGPSYEQYF. In nucleotides, the CDR3 is TGTGCCATCACCCAAGCGGGGGGACCTTCCTACGAGCAGTACTTC.

This chain uses TRBV28 with TRBJ1-2, with TRBD1 as a possible D gene (6 bases). Per germline, CDR1 MDHEN and CDR2 SYDVKM. This CDR3 spans 13 amino acids. Trimming left V 7 bases short and J 8 bases short, with 17 bases between. The CDR3 nucleotides read TGTGCCAGCACCCTATCGGGGGGCCGGGGCTACACCTTC. Its protein is CASTLSGGRGYTF.